The 32 T cell receptor beta chains reported below all come from one sample, sequenced in a study of blood T cell repertoires in COVID-19. Method: immunoSEQ multiplex PCR; TCRdb's copy keeps in-frame clones and lacks some. The sample yields under 150,000 clones, 79% seen once. The specimen sequenced was peripheral blood. These receptor sequences come from an elderly woman with acute or convalescent COVID-19.

CDR3 sequence reads: CASSWEDLSGNTIYF. For the CDR3, the DNA is TGTGCCAGCAGTTGGGAGGATCTCTCTGGAAACACCATATATTTT. V is TRBV6-6 and J is TRBJ1-3; D remains unclear. The CDR3 totals 15 residues. V lost 4 bases and J 0 bases, leaving 10 bases between the germline ends. Germline loops: CDR1 MNHNY, CDR2 SVGAGI (reference sequence).

This clone was counted only a few times. The genes are TRBV7-9 and TRBJ2-7; D call uncertain. The V and J ends lost 5 bases and 3 bases respectively, with 5 bases between them. CDR1 is SEHNR and CDR2 is FQNEAQ in the germline V gene (reference sequence). This CDR3 comprises 11 residues. The CDR3 DNA is TGTGCCAGCAGCACAAACTACGAGCAGTACTTC. Translating gives CASSTNYEQYF.

A remark on this clone: Other DNA sequences in this sample translate to the same CDR3. The V gene is TRBV6-5, the J gene TRBJ2-1, with TRBD2 matching over 11 bases. Germline trimming cut 4 bases from V and 5 bases from J; bases unmatched to any gene: 7. Germline V gives CDR1 MNHEY, CDR2 SVGAGI. The CDR3 consists of 16 residues. CDR3 sequence (DNA): TGTGCCAGCAGTTTACTGACTAGCGGGGCTAACAATGAGCAGTTCTTC. It specifies CASSLLTSGANNEQFF.

The chain couples TRBV27 to TRBJ1-1; 8 bases match TRBD1. With 6 bases clipped from V and 1 base from J, the junction kept 4 bases outside the gene matches. Per the germline V gene, CDR1 is MNHEY and CDR2 is SMNVEV (reference sequence). The CDR3 sequence is 14 residues long. The chain's CDR3 is CASRAGTGNTEAFF. CDR3 sequence (DNA): TGTGCCAGCAGGGCCGGGACAGGGAACACTGAAGCTTTCTTT.

This sequence joins TRBV28 and TRBJ2-3, with 10 bases fitting TRBD2. The CDR3 contains 16 residues. Germline CDR1 is MDHEN and CDR2 is SYDVKM. V shed 4 bases and J 4 bases; nucleotides not matched to a gene: 8. CDR3 in amino acids: CASSSPASGRPDTQYF. CDR3 coding DNA: TGTGCCAGCAGTTCCCCCGCTAGCGGGAGACCAGATACGCAGTATTTT.

This sequence joins TRBV5-6 and TRBJ1-6; D is perhaps TRBD1 (6 bases). V was pared by 2 bases and J by 8 bases, with 14 bases between. Germline CDR1 and CDR2: SGHDT and YYEEEE. CDR3 size: 15 residues. The CDR3 bases are TGTGCCAGCAGCTTCGGAATAAACAGGGATTCACCCCTCCACTTT. Translated, it gives CASSFGINRDSPLHF.

The chain carries TRBV5-1 and TRBJ1-1; 8 nucleotides agree with TRBD1. Trimming took 5 bases from V and 1 from J; bases not matched to a gene: 13. This CDR3 spans 17 amino acids. Germline values: CDR1 SGHRS, CDR2 YFSETQ. The CDR3 is CASSLTPAGGRNTEAFF. CDR3 DNA: TGCGCCAGCAGTCTGACCCCCGCAGGGGGCAGGAACACTGAAGCTTTCTTT.

The V gene is TRBV5-4, the J gene TRBJ2-2; TRBD1 is a possible D gene (5 bases). V dropped 1 base and J dropped 0 bases, with 7 bases sitting between them. The CDR3 is made up of 15 amino acids. Germline V gene data show CDR1 as SGHNT and CDR2 as YYREEE (reference sequence). CDR3 nucleotide sequence: TGTGCCAGCAGCTTGACAGGCACGAACACCGGGGAGCTGTTTTTT. Translating gives CASSLTGTNTGELFF.

The chain has TRBV5-1 and TRBJ1-3; D unclear. V lost 4 bases to trimming and J lost 0 bases, with 11 bases between them. This CDR3 spans 15 amino acids. Germline-derived CDR1 and CDR2 are SGHRS and YFSETQ. CDR3 in amino acids: CASSLDGYSGNTIYF. The CDR3 nucleotides are TGCGCCAGCAGCCTGGACGGTTACTCTGGAAACACCATATATTTT.

J is TRBJ1-1 and V is TRBV7-2, with TRBD1 matching over 12 bases. Losses at the gene ends were 4 bases for V and 5 bases for J; bases not matched to a gene: 8. CDR3 length: 16 amino acids. CDR1 and CDR2 (germline): SGHTA, FQGNSA. CDR3 in amino acids: CASSSGTGGLPTEAFF. The CDR3 DNA reads TGTGCCAGCAGCTCAGGGACAGGGGGCCTTCCGACTGAAGCTTTCTTT.

The chain is built from TRBV21-1 and TRBJ2-7; the table's D call, TRBD1, was not checked against the DNA. TRBV21-1 has pseudogene status. This CDR3 comprises 15 residues. The CDR3 sequence is CASSSRDRGYYEQYF. The DNA for the CDR3 is TGTGCCAGCAGCTCCCGGGACAGGGGATATTACGAGCAGTACTTC.

The chain uses TRBV2 and TRBJ1-4; D is possibly TRBD1 (6 bases). Germline-derived CDR1 and CDR2 are SNHLY and FYNNEI. This CDR3 has 19 residues. V shed 6 bases and J shed 0 bases, with 23 bases lying between them. The CDR3 loop is CASSPRQGPQPTTNEKLFF. The CDR3 coding sequence is TGTGCCAGCAGCCCCAGGCAGGGGCCCCAACCGACAACTAATGAAAAACTGTTTTTT.

This rearrangement joins TRBV7-2 to TRBJ1-2; 10 nucleotides match TRBD1. The CDR3 runs 16 residues. Trimming removed 3 bases from V and 4 bases from J; junction bases left unmatched: 8. CDR1 and CDR2 from the germline V gene are SGHTA and FQGNSA. CDR3 protein: CASSLTGGISSYGYTF. CDR3 DNA: TGTGCCAGCAGCTTGACAGGGGGCATCTCTTCCTATGGCTACACCTTC.

The rearrangement joins TRBV11-2 to TRBJ2-2, with TRBD1 matching over 7 bases. This CDR3 is built from 16 residues. The trim removed 5 bases at V and 6 bases at J, leaving 12 bases unmatched. The germline V gene encodes CDR1 SGHAT and CDR2 FQNNGV. CDR3 sequence: CASSLIQGLLSGELFF. Written as DNA, the CDR3 is TGTGCCAGCAGCCTAATACAGGGGTTGTTGTCCGGGGAGCTGTTTTTT.

This chain connects TRBV11-3 to TRBJ2-3; TRBD2 aligns across 10 bases. J gave up 0 bases and V 4 bases, and 4 bases lay outside the gene matches. The CDR3 contains 16 residues. Per germline, CDR1 SGHNT and CDR2 YENEEA. The CDR3 DNA is TGTGCCAGCAGCTCCAGCGGGGGGGCTAGCACAGATACGCAGTATTTT. This translates into CASSSSGGASTDTQYF.

This clone was observed a single time. CDR3 amino acids: CASSPRWATDTQYF. In DNA, the CDR3 is TGCGCCAGCAGCCCCCGGTGGGCGACAGATACGCAGTATTTT. The gene calls are TRBV4-1 and TRBJ2-3; D not resolved. Germline loops: CDR1 MGHRA, CDR2 YSYEKL. The CDR3 covers 14 residues. Trimming took off 4 bases at V and 3 bases at J, with 11 bases between the two ends.

The V and J genes are TRBV5-1 and TRBJ1-3, with D perhaps TRBD1 (6 bases). This CDR3 has 17 amino acids. Germline values: CDR1 SGHRS, CDR2 YFSETQ. Trimming removed 4 bases at V and 0 bases at J, with 17 bases between. In DNA form, the CDR3 reads TGCGCCAGCAGCCCTTACGGGACATACGCCTCTGGAAACACCATATATTTT. Its protein is CASSPYGTYASGNTIYF. Using reference TRBV5-1 and TRBJ1-3 for the parts outside the CDR3, the full variable domain is KAGVTQTPRYLIKTRGQQVTLSCSPISGHRSVSWYQQTPGQGLQFLFEYFSETQRNKGNFPGRFSGRQFSNSRSEMNVSTLELGDSALYLCASSPYGTYASGNTIYFGEGSWLTVV.

The V gene is TRBV19, the J gene TRBJ1-5; TRBD1 matches 7 bases. V lost 0 bases and J lost 5; bases outside the gene matches: 10. Germline CDR1 LNHDA, CDR2 SQIVND (reference sequence). The CDR3 loop spans 17 amino acids. The CDR3 sequence: CASSIEVGGGRDQPQHF. The CDR3 DNA reads as TGTGCCAGTAGTATAGAGGTAGGAGGGGGCCGCGATCAGCCCCAGCATTTT.

This clone has just a few counts. Sequence at one end of the junction differs from germline and may be a read error. This rearrangement joins TRBV10-1 to TRBJ2-2; D gene unclear. CDR1 and CDR2 (germline): WNHNN, SYGVQD (reference sequence). CDR3 length equals 13 residues. The DNA for the CDR3 is TGCGCCAGCAGTGACAGGAACGCCGGGGAGCTGTTTTTT. It yields the protein CASSDRNAGELFF.

This clone turned up a few times. This chain links TRBV9 with TRBJ1-1; possibly TRBD1 for D (5 bases). The CDR3 loop spans 16 amino acids. Per the germline V gene, CDR1 is SGDLS and CDR2 is YYNGEE. V lost 3 bases, J lost 1 base, and 16 bases lay in between. CDR3: CASSEGRIIGNTEAFF. CDR3 nucleotides: TGTGCCAGCAGCGAGGGGAGGATCATCGGGAACACTGAAGCTTTCTTT.

The chain recombines TRBV27 with TRBJ1-2, with 8 bases fitting TRBD1. V dropped 5 bases and J dropped 5; count of bases not matched to a gene: 7. Per the germline V gene, CDR1 is MNHEY and CDR2 is SMNVEV (reference sequence). The CDR3 totals 14 residues. CDR3 in DNA: TGTGCCAGCAGTGGGAGGACAGGGAAATATGGCTACACCTTC. As protein: CASSGRTGKYGYTF.

This sequence joins TRBV7-9 and TRBJ1-2; D is unclear. The CDR3 has 12 residues. CDR1 and CDR2 (germline): SEHNR, FQNEAQ (reference sequence). V was trimmed by 5 bases and J by 8 bases, leaving 12 bases between them. In nucleotides, the CDR3 is TGTGCCAGCAGCCACGGGATGGGGGGCTACACCTTC. Translating gives CASSHGMGGYTF.

V usage is TRBV9 and J usage is TRBJ2-3; TRBD2 aligns across 8 bases. The CDR3 sequence is 15 residues long. Germline lookup yields CDR1 SGDLS and CDR2 YYNGEE. The V gene end was trimmed by 4 bases and the J gene end by 5 bases; junction bases not matched to a gene: 9. The CDR3 is CASSSRGGVEDTQYF. CDR3 nucleotide sequence: TGTGCCAGCAGCTCTCGGGGGGGCGTGGAAGATACGCAGTATTTT.

J is TRBJ1-2 and V is TRBV19, with a weak D call TRBD1 (6 bases). V shed 6 bases and J shed 3 bases, with 11 bases lying between them. There are 13 residues in the CDR3. Germline V gives CDR1 LNHDA, CDR2 SQIVND (reference sequence). This CDR3 reads CASSKTGDYGYTF. CDR3 sequence (DNA): TGTGCCAGTAGCAAGACAGGCGACTATGGCTACACCTTC.

For the CDR3, the DNA is TGTGCCAGCAGCCCCACGACAGGAGCTTACAATGAGCAGTTCTTC. This gives the protein CASSPTTGAYNEQFF. The V and J genes are TRBV2 and TRBJ2-1, with D perhaps TRBD1 (6 bases). V lost 6 bases and J 4 bases, leaving 16 bases between the germline ends. This CDR3 spans 15 amino acids. Germline V lookup: CDR1 SNHLY, CDR2 FYNNEI.

The J gene is TRBJ2-7, the V gene TRBV5-1; TRBD1 agrees at 11 bases. Germline lookup yields CDR1 SGHRS and CDR2 YFSETQ. The J segment lost 5 bases and the V segment lost 4 bases, leaving 5 bases of the junction unmatched. The CDR3 totals 14 residues. CDR3 in DNA: TGCGCCAGCAGCCCGGGACAGGGGGGTGACGAGCAGTACTTC. The encoded protein is CASSPGQGGDEQYF. The full variable domain, its missing parts supplied by reference TRBV5-1 and TRBJ2-7, is KAGVTQTPRYLIKTRGQQVTLSCSPISGHRSVSWYQQTPGQGLQFLFEYFSETQRNKGNFPGRFSGRQFSNSRSEMNVSTLELGDSALYLCASSPGQGGDEQYFGPGTRLTVT.

DNA for the CDR3: TGTGCCAGCAGCCCCACAGGCGTTAACACTGAAGCTTTCTTT. The encoded protein is CASSPTGVNTEAFF. The rearrangement uses TRBV28 and TRBJ1-1; D is perhaps TRBD1 (5 bases). The CDR3 is 14 amino acids. The germline CDR1 and CDR2 sequences are MDHEN and SYDVKM. V gave up 6 bases and J gave up 2 bases, with 13 bases separating them.

The chain has TRBV6-5 and TRBJ2-3, with unresolved D. Per germline, CDR1 MNHEY and CDR2 SVGAGI. This CDR3 has 13 residues. Trimming took 7 bases from V and 1 from J, leaving 9 bases between them. CDR3 residues: CASTRQGTDTQYF. The CDR3 coding sequence is TGTGCCAGCACCCGTCAGGGCACAGATACGCAGTATTTT.

The chain employs TRBV6-5 and TRBJ2-5, with 12 bases lining up with TRBD2. There are 14 residues in the CDR3. Looked up from germline, CDR1 is MNHEY and CDR2 is SVGAGI. After removal of 6 bases from V and 4 bases from J, the junction contained 3 bases not matched to a gene. CDR3 loop: CASRTGLAGETQYF. The CDR3 region has the DNA TGTGCCAGCAGGACGGGACTAGCGGGAGAGACCCAGTACTTC.

This chain connects TRBV3-1 (or the pseudogene TRBV3-2) to TRBJ1-1; D might be TRBD1 (5 bases). This CDR3 comprises 16 residues. Germline V CDR1 and CDR2: LGHDT, YNNKEL (reference sequence). V lost 7 bases, J lost 2 bases, and 20 bases lay in between. This chain's CDR3 is CASTPGQGVGNTEAFF. CDR3 DNA: TGTGCCAGCACCCCTGGGCAGGGCGTGGGAAACACTGAAGCTTTCTTT.

This clone was found a few times. The chain joins TRBV4-3 to TRBJ1-3, with D perhaps TRBD1 (5 bases). V lost 0 bases, J lost 1 base, and 10 bases lay in between. This CDR3 spans 16 amino acids. Per germline, CDR1 LGHNA and CDR2 YSLEER. In DNA, the CDR3 is TGCGCCAGCAGCCAAGACAGGGAGGCGTCTGGAAACACCATATATTTT. It translates to CASSQDREASGNTIYF.

The rearrangement joins TRBV28 to TRBJ1-2, with D maybe TRBD1 (5 bases). This CDR3 has 13 amino acids. Trimming took off 2 bases at V and 6 bases at J, with 10 bases between the two ends. The germline gives CDR1 MDHEN, CDR2 SYDVKM. The CDR3 is CASSLPRDDGYTF. The CDR3 DNA is TGTGCCAGCAGTTTACCCAGGGATGATGGCTACACCTTC.